This T cell receptor (beta chain) was sequenced during a study of blood T cell repertoires in COVID-19. Per the study methods: Reference gene primer amplification yielded estimated nucleated cell counts. Produced via immunoSEQ multiplex PCR; TCRdb's table is partial and in-frame only. The DNA gave D and trimming, while V, J and clone size come from that table. The sample includes 250,000 to 300,000 clones, 86% of them seen just once. Germline assignment: CDR1 SEHNR and CDR2 FQNEAQ (reference sequence). Deletions cut 5 bases from V and 5 bases from J, with 10 bases between. The CDR3 extends over 13 amino acids.

The chain carries TRBV7-9 and TRBJ1-5; D not resolved. The source material was peripheral blood. The sequence derives from a man younger than 35 with active or convalescent COVID-19. CDR3 amino acids: CASSSGRDQPQHF. In nucleotides, the CDR3 is TGTGCCAGCAGCAGCGGTAGGGATCAGCCCCAGCATTTT.